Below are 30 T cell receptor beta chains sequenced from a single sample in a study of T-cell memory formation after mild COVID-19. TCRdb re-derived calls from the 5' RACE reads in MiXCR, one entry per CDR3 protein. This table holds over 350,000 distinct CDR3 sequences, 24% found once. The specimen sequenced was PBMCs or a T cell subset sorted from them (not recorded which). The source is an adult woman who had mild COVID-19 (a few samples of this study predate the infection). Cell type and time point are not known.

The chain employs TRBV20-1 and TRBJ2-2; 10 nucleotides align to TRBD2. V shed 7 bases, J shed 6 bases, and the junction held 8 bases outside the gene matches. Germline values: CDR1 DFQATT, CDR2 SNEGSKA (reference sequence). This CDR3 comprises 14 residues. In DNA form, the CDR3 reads TGCAGTGGGGCTAGCGGGGGACACGCCGGGGAGCTGTTTTTT. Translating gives CSGASGGHAGELFF.

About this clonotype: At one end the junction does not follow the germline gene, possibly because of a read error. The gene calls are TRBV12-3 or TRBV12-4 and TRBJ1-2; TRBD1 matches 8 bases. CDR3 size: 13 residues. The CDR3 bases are TGTGCCAGCAGGTTAGACAGGGGAACTGGCTACACCTTC. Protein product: CASRLDRGTGYTF.

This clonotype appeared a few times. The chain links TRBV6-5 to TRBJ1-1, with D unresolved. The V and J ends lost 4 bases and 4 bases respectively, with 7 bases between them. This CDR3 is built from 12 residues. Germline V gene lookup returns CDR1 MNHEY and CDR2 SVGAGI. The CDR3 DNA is TGTGCCAGCAGTTCTGAGGGCACTGAAGCTTTCTTT. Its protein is CASSSEGTEAFF.

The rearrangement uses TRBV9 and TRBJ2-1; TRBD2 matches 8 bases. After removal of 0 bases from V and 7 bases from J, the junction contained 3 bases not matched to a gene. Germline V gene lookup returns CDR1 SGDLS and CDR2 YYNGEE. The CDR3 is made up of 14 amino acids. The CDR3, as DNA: TGTGCCAGCAGCGTAGTGACGGGGGGGAATGAGCAGTTCTTC. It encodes CASSVVTGGNEQFF.

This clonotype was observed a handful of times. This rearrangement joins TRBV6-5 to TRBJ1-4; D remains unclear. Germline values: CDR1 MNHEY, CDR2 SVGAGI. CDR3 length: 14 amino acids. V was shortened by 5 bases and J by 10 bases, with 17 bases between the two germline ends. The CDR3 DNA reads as TGTGCCAGCAGTCGCGGACGGGGAGGAGGAAAACTGTTTTTT. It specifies CASSRGRGGGKLFF.

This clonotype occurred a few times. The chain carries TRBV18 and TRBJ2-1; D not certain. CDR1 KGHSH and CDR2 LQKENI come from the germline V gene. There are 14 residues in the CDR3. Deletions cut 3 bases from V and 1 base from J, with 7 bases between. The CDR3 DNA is TGTGCCAGCTCACCTTCTCGATCCTACAATGAGCAGTTCTTC. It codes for CASSPSRSYNEQFF. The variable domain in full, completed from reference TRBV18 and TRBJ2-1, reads NAGVMQNPRHLVRRRGQEARLRCSPMKGHSHVYWYRQLPEEGLKFMVYLQKENIIDESGMPKERFSAEFPKEGPSILRIQQVVRGDSAAYFCASSPSRSYNEQFFGPGTRLTVL.

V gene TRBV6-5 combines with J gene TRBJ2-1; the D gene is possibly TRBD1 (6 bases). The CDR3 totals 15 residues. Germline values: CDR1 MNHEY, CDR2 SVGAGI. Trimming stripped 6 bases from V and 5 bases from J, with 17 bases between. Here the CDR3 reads CASRPTGLNHNEQFF. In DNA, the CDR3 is TGTGCCAGCAGACCCACAGGGCTAAACCACAATGAGCAGTTCTTC.

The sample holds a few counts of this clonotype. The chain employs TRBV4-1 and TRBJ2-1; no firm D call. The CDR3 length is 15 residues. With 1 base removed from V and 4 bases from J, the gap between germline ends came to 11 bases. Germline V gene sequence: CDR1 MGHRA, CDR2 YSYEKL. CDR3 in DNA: TGCGCCAGCAGCCAAGGCGTAGTGGGTTACAATGAGCAGTTCTTC. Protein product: CASSQGVVGYNEQFF.

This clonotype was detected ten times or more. This CDR3 is CATSTGAGEVDTQYF. CDR3 DNA: TGTGCCACCAGTACCGGAGCGGGAGAGGTAGATACGCAGTATTTT. J is TRBJ2-3 and V is TRBV24-1, with 8 bases that match TRBD2. V trimming: 6 bases; J trimming: 5 bases; junction bases outside the gene matches: 9. Germline V gene lookup returns CDR1 KGHDR and CDR2 SFDVKD. This CDR3 has 15 amino acids.

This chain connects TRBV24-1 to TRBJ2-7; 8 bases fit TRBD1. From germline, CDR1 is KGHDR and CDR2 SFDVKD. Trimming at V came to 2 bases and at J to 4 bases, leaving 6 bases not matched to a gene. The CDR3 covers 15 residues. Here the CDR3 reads CATSDSGQGFYEQYF. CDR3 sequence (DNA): TGTGCCACCAGTGATTCAGGACAGGGATTTTACGAGCAGTACTTC.

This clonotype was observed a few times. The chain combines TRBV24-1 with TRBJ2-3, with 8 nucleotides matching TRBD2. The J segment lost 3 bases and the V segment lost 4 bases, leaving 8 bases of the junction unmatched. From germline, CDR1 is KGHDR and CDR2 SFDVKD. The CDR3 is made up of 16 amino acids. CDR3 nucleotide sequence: TGTGCCACCAGTGACGCCGTGAGCGGGAGAACAGATACGCAGTATTTT. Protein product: CATSDAVSGRTDTQYF.

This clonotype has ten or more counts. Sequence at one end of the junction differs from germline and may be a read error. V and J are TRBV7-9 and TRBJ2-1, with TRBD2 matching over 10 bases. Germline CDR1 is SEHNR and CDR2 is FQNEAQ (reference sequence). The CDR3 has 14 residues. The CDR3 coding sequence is TGTGCCAGCAGCGAGCCCTCGGTTAGCGGGAGGCCGCTCTTC. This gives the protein CASSEPSVSGRPLF.

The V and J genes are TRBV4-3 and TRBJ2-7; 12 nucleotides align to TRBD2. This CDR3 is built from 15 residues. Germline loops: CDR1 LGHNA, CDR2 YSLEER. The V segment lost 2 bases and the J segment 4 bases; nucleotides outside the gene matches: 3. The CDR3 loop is CASSQHGTSGYEQYF. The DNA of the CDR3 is TGCGCCAGCAGCCAACACGGGACTAGCGGGTACGAGCAGTACTTC.

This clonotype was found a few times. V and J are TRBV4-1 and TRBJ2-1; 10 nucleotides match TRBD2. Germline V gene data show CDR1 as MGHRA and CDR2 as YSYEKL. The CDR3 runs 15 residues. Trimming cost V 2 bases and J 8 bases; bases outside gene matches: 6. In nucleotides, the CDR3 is TGCGCCAGCAGCCAAAAGCGGGGGGGCCTCGATGAGCAGTTCTTC. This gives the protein CASSQKRGGLDEQFF.

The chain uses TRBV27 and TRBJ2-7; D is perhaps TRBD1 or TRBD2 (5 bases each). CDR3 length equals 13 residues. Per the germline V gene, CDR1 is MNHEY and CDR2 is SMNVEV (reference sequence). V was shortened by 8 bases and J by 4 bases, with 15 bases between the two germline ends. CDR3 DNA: TGTGCCAGCGGGGCAGGGACGATATACGAGCAGTACTTC. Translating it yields CASGAGTIYEQYF.

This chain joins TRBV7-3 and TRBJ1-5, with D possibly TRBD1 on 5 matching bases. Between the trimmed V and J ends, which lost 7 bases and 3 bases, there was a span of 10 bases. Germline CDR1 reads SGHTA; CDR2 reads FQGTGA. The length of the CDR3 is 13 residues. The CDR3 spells CASTRQPNQPQHF. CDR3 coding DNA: TGTGCCAGCACCCGACAGCCCAATCAGCCCCAGCATTTT.

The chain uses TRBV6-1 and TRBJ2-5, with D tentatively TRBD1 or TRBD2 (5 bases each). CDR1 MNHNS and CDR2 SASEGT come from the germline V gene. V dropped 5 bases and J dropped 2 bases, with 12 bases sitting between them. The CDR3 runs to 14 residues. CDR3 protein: CASSPYGGQETQYF. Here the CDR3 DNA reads TGTGCCAGCAGTCCATATGGGGGTCAAGAGACCCAGTACTTC.

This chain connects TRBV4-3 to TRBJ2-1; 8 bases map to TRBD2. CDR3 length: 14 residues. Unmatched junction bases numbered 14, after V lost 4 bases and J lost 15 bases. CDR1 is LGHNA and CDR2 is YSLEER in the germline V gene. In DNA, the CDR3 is TGCGCCAGCAGCCCCTCGACTAGCGCCCTCACACCGTTCTTC. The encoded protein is CASSPSTSALTPFF.

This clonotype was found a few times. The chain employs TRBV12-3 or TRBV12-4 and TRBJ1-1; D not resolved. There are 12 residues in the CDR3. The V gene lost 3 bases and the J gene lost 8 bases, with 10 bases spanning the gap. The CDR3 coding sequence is TGTGCCAGCAGTTTGGGTGCAGCCGAAGCTTTCTTT. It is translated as CASSLGAAEAFF.

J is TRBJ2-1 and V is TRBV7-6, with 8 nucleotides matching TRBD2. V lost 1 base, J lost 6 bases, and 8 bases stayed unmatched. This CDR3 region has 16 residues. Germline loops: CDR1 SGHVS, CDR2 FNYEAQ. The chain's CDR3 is CASSLVGGGIPNEQFF. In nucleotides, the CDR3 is TGTGCCAGCAGCTTAGTGGGCGGGGGGATACCCAATGAGCAGTTCTTC. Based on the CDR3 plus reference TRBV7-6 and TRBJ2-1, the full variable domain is GAGVSQSPRYKVTKRGQDVALRCDPISGHVSLYWYRQALGQGPEFLTYFNYEAQQDKSGLPNDRFSAERPEGSISTLTIQRTEQRDSAMYRCASSLVGGGIPNEQFFGPGTRLTVL.

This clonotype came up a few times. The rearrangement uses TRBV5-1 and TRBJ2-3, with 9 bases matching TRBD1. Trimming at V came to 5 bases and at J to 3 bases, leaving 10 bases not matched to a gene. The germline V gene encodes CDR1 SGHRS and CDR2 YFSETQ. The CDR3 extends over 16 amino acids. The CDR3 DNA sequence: TGCGCCAGCAGTTCACCGGGACAGGGAGCGACAGATACGCAGTATTTT. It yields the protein CASSSPGQGATDTQYF.

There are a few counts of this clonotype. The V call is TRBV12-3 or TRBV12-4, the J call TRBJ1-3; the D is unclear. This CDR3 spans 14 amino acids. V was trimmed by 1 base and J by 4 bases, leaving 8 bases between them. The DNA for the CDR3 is TGTGCCAGCAGTTTAGGCTACGCCGGAAACACCATATATTTT. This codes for CASSLGYAGNTIYF.

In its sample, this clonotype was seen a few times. The CDR3 is CASSTGYGANVLTF. Here the CDR3 DNA reads TGTGCCAGCAGCACAGGGTATGGGGCCAACGTCCTGACTTTC. The rearrangement joins TRBV2 to TRBJ2-6, with a weak D call TRBD1 (6 bases). The CDR3 covers 14 residues. The V end lost 6 bases, the J end lost 3 bases, and 9 bases lay between the germline ends. CDR1 and CDR2 from the germline V gene are SNHLY and FYNNEI.

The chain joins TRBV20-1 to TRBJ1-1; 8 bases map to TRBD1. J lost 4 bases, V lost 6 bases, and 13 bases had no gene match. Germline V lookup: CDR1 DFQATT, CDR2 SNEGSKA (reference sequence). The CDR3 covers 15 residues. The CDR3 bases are TGCAGTGCAAGGAGGCAGGGGGCGAGGGGCACTGAAGCTTTCTTT. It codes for CSARRQGARGTEAFF.

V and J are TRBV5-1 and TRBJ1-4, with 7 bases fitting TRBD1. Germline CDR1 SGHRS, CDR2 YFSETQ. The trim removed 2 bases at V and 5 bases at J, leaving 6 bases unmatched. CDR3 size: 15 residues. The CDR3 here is CASSLTDRSNEKLFF. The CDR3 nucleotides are TGCGCCAGCAGCTTAACGGACAGGTCCAATGAAAAACTGTTTTTT.

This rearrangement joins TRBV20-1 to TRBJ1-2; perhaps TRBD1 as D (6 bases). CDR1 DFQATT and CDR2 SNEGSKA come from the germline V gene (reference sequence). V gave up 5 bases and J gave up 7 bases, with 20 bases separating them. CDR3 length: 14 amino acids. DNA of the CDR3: TGCAGTGCTCTGCGGGGGGCGAGTATAGGTGGCTACACCTTC. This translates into CSALRGASIGGYTF.

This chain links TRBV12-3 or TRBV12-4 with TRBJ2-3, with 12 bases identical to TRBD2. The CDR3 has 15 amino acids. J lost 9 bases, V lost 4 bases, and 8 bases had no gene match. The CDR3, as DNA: TGTGCCAGCAGTTCCCGACTAGCGGGAGCGAGCACGCAGTATTTT. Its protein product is CASSSRLAGASTQYF.

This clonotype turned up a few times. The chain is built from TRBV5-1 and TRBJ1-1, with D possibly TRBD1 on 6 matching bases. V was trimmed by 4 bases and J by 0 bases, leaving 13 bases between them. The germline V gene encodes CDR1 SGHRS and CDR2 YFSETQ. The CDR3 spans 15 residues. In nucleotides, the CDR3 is TGCGCCAGCAGCCGCGGACAGCTAATGAACACTGAAGCTTTCTTT. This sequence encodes CASSRGQLMNTEAFF.

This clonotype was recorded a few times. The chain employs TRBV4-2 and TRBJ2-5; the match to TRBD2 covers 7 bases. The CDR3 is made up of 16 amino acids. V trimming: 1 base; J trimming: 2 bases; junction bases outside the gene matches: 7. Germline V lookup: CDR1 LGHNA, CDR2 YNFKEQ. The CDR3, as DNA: TGTGCCAGCAGCCAAGTTTCTAGCGGATATCAAGAGACCCAGTACTTC. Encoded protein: CASSQVSSGYQETQYF.

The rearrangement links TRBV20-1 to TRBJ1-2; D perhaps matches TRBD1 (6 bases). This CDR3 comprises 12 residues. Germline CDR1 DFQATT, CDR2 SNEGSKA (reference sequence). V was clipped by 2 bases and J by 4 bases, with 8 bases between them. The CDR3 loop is CSARTGPYGYTF. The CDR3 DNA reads TGCAGTGCTAGAACAGGGCCCTATGGCTACACCTTC.